This TCR beta chain was found in a study of beta chain features in type 1 diabetes. From germline, CDR1 is SNHLY and CDR2 FYNNEI. V shed 6 bases and J shed 1 base, with 12 bases lying between them. The CDR3 is 14 amino acids. Comment on this clone: Its antigen is unidentified.

Reverse transcription of all isolated RNA meant that expressed TCRB transcripts were sequenced. The repertoire was sequenced with immunoSEQ multiplex PCR; TCRdb's copy has only in-frame clones and lacks some. Found here are around 45,000 clones, approximately 44% of them singletons; the top ten hold about 0.13%. Regarding the study as a whole: Individuals with type 1 diabetes displayed fewer insertions and more deletions at VDJ junctions. Across all four CD4+ subsets, people with type 1 diabetes showed modestly shorter TCRB CDR3s.

Sorting based on CD45RO/CCR7/CD25/CD127/CD95/CD27 separated CD4+ naive, central memory, regulatory and stem cell-like memory cells. The sequence was obtained from a man younger than 45 with type 1 diabetes. Sequenced sample: stem cell memory CD4+ T cells from blood. The rearrangement uses TRBV2 and TRBJ1-1, with a weak D call TRBD1 (5 bases). CDR3 in DNA: TGTGCCAGCAGAGGGGACTCCTGGAACACTGAAGCTTTCTTT. Protein: CASRGDSWNTEAFF.